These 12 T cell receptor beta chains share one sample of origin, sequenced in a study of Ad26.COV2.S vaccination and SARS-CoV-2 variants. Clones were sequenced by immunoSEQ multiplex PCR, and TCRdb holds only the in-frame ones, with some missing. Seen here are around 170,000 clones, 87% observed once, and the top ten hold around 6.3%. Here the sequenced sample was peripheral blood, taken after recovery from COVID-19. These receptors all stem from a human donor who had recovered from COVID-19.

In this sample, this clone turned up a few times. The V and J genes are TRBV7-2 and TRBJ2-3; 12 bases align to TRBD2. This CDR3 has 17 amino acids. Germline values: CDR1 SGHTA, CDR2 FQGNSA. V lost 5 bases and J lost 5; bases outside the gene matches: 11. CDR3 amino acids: CASSLWGTSGGLDTQYF. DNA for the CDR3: TGTGCCAGCAGCCTCTGGGGAACTAGCGGGGGGCTAGATACGCAGTATTTT.

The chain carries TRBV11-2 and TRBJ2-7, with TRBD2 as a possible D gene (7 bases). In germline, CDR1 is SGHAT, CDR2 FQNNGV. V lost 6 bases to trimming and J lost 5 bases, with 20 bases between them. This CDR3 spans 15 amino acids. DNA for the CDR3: TGTGCCAGCAGGTTTTCGGGGGGCGCGTTCCACGAGCAGTACTTC. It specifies CASRFSGGAFHEQYF.

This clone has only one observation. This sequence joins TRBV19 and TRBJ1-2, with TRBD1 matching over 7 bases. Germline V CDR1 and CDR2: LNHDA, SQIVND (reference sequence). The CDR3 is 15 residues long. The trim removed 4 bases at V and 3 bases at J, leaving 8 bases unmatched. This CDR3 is CASSTDRVSDYGYTF. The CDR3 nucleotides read TGTGCCAGTAGTACAGACAGGGTCAGCGACTATGGCTACACCTTC.

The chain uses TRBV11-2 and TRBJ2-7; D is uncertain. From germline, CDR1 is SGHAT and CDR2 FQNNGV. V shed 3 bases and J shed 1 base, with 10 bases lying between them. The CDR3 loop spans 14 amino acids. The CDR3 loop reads CASSLVSRSYEQYF. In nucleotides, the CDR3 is TGTGCCAGCAGCTTGGTGTCAAGGTCCTACGAGCAGTACTTC.

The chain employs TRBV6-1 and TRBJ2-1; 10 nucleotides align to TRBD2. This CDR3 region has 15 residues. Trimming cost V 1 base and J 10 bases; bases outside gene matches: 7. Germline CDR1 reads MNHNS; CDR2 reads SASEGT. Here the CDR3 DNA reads TGTGCCAGCAGTGAAGAGGCTAGCGGGAGCGACGAGCAGTTCTTC. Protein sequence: CASSEEASGSDEQFF.

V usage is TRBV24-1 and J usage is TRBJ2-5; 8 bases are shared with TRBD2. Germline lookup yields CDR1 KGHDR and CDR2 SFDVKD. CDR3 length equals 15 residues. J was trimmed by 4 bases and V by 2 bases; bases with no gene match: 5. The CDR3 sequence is CATSDSGGPGETQYF. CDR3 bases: TGTGCCACCAGTGATTCGGGGGGGCCAGGAGAGACCCAGTACTTC.

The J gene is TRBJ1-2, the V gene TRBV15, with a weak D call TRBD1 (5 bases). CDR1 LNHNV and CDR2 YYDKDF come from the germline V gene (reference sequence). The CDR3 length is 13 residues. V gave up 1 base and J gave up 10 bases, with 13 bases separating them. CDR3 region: CATSRGNRPYYTF. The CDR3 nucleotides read TGTGCCACCAGCAGAGGTAACAGGCCGTACTACACCTTC.

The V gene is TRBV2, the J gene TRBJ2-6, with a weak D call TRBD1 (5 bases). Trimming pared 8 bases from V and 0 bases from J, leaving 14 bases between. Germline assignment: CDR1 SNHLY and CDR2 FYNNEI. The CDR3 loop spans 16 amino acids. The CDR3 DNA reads TGTGCCAGCTCGCTAGACAGATTCTCTGGGGCCAACGTCCTGACTTTC. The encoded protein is CASSLDRFSGANVLTF.

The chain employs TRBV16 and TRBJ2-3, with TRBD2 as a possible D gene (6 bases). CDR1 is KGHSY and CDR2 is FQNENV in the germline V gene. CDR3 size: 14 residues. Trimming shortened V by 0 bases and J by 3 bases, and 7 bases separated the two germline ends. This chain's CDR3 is CASSQSGRTDTQYF. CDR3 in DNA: TGTGCCAGCAGCCAATCGGGGAGGACAGATACGCAGTATTTT.

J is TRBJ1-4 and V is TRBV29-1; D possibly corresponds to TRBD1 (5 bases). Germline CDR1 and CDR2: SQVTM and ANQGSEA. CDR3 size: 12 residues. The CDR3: CGVAGRNEKLFF. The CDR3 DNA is TGCGGAGTGGCAGGGAGGAATGAAAAACTGTTTTTT.

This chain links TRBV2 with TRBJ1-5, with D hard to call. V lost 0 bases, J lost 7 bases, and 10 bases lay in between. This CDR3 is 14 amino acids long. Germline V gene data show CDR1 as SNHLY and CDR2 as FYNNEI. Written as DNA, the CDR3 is TGTGCCAGCAGTGAAGCGCTGGAGGGACAGCCCCAGCATTTT. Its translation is CASSEALEGQPQHF.

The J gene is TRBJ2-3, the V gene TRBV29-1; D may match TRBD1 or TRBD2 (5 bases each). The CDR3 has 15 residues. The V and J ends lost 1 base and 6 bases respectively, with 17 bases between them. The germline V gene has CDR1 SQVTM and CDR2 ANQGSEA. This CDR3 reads CSVEVEGTPTDTQYF. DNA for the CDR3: TGCAGCGTTGAAGTAGAAGGGACCCCCACGGATACGCAGTATTTT.